This record concerns one TCR beta chain sequence. Germline V CDR1 and CDR2: LGHNA, YSLEER. CDR3 size: 15 residues. Trimming shortened V by 1 base and J by 0 bases, and 4 bases separated the two germline ends. These data come from a study of cytomegalovirus exposure and HLA in healthy donors. PCR employed 60 Vbeta and 13 Jbeta primers. Clones were sequenced by immunoSEQ multiplex PCR, and TCRdb holds only the in-frame ones, with some missing. Of about 160,000 clones in the sample, around 83% were seen once. The TCR sequence derives from a male donor in good health and CMV-seropositive. Sequencing was performed on PBMCs. The gene calls are TRBV4-3 and TRBJ2-6; D uncertain. The CDR3 DNA is TGCGCCAGCAGCCAAGGCGCCTCTGGGGCCAACGTCCTGACTTTC. It yields the protein CASSQGASGANVLTF.